This passage covers 31 T cell receptor beta chains from one sample sequenced in a study of shared clonotypes between healthy human individuals. Repertoires were generated with immunoSEQ multiplex PCR, while TCRdb's copy carries only in-frame clones and drops some. The data contain hundreds of thousands of clones, 95% to 98% of them singletons. CD45RO-negative CD8 cells positively selected for CCR7 made up the naive population, which excluded terminally differentiated effector memory CD45RA+ cells. The material sequenced was naive CD8+ T cells sorted from blood. These receptor sequences come from a man aged 25 to 40 in good health.

The rearrangement joins TRBV5-8 to TRBJ2-1, with D unresolved. Trimming stripped 1 base from V and 5 bases from J, with 10 bases between. Germline loops: CDR1 SGHTS, CDR2 YDEGEE. The CDR3 covers 14 residues. The CDR3 protein is CASSLPVAHNEQFF. CDR3 nucleotide sequence: TGTGCCAGCAGCTTGCCTGTCGCACACAATGAGCAGTTCTTC.

To note about this clone: The same CDR3 can be traced to other DNA sequences in this sample. V usage is TRBV27 and J usage is TRBJ2-5, with 9 bases aligning to TRBD1. The CDR3 is 14 residues long. Germline V gene lookup returns CDR1 MNHEY and CDR2 SMNVEV (reference sequence). The J segment lost 4 bases and the V segment lost 3 bases, leaving 3 bases of the junction unmatched. CDR3 region: CASSFRQGGETQYF. DNA of the CDR3: TGTGCCAGCAGTTTCCGACAGGGGGGAGAGACCCAGTACTTC.

The V call is TRBV30, the J call TRBJ2-3, with D perhaps matching TRBD1 (6 bases). Germline V CDR1 and CDR2: GTSNPN, SVGIG (reference sequence). The CDR3 has 13 residues. The ends were cut back, 5 bases at V and 6 bases at J, with 15 bases in the middle. The CDR3 nucleotides read TGTGCCTGGTCAGGGGTTCGATCTGATACGCAGTATTTT. It specifies CAWSGVRSDTQYF.

CDR3 amino acids: CASSLGGLVGYTF. The CDR3 DNA follows: TGTGCCAGCAGCTTAGGCGGTCTAGTTGGCTACACCTTC. The rearrangement uses TRBV7-2 and TRBJ1-2; D gene uncertain. The V end was cut by 1 base, the J end by 7 bases, with 10 bases between. The CDR3 totals 13 residues. Germline V gives CDR1 SGHTA, CDR2 FQGNSA.

The chain is built from TRBV15 and TRBJ2-3; 8 bases are shared with TRBD2. CDR1 LNHNV and CDR2 YYDKDF come from the germline V gene (reference sequence). Trimming took 8 bases from V and 1 from J; bases not matched to a gene: 17. The CDR3 extends over 18 amino acids. In nucleotides, the CDR3 is TGTGCCACCCCCCGGACTAGCATCCATCCGAACTGCACAGATACGCAGTATTTT. Its protein product is CATPRTSIHPNCTDTQYF.

The rearrangement joins TRBV27 to TRBJ1-1; no clear D. V lost 2 bases to trimming and J lost 0 bases, with 7 bases between them. CDR1 and CDR2 from the germline V gene are MNHEY and SMNVEV (reference sequence). This CDR3 is built from 14 residues. The CDR3 loop is CASSLRQMNTEAFF. The CDR3 coding sequence is TGTGCCAGCAGTTTACGGCAGATGAACACTGAAGCTTTCTTT.

The chain is built from TRBV15 and TRBJ2-1, with 7 bases lining up with TRBD2. The CDR3 length is 15 residues. CDR1 and CDR2 from the germline V gene are LNHNV and YYDKDF (reference sequence). After removal of 5 bases from V and 5 bases from J, the junction contained 9 bases not matched to a gene. CDR3 nucleotides: TGTGCCACCAGCCCCCAAGCGGGACCCAACAATGAGCAGTTCTTC. The encoded protein is CATSPQAGPNNEQFF.

The CDR3 protein is CASSLHRGESSYEQYF. The DNA of the CDR3 is TGTGCCAGCAGTTTGCACAGGGGGGAGAGCTCCTACGAGCAGTACTTC. The genes are TRBV27 and TRBJ2-7, with 8 bases identical to TRBD1. V shed 3 bases, J shed 0 bases, and the junction held 7 bases outside the gene matches. The CDR3 is made up of 16 amino acids. Germline loops: CDR1 MNHEY, CDR2 SMNVEV (reference sequence).

On this clone itself: Other DNA sequences in this specimen translate into the identical CDR3. This chain links TRBV6-5 with TRBJ1-3; D is ambiguous. Trimming left V 2 bases short and J 0 bases short, with 5 bases between. This CDR3 contains 14 residues. Germline-derived CDR1 and CDR2 are MNHEY and SVGAGI. The CDR3 DNA reads as TGTGCCAGCAGTTACGCGGGCTCTGGAAACACCATATATTTT. As protein: CASSYAGSGNTIYF.

V and J are TRBV5-4 and TRBJ2-7; TRBD1 aligns across 9 bases. The CDR3 length is 15 residues. Trimming took 4 bases from V and 4 from J; bases not matched to a gene: 9. Germline V gene sequence: CDR1 SGHNT, CDR2 YYREEE (reference sequence). The DNA for the CDR3 is TGTGCCAGCAGCACTGGGACAGGGTGGGAGTACGAGCAGTACTTC. Amino acid sequence: CASSTGTGWEYEQYF.

This clone was recorded only once. The chain combines TRBV25-1 with TRBJ1-5; unclear D gene. Germline V gene sequence: CDR1 MGHDK, CDR2 SYGVNS. The CDR3 runs 14 residues. The V and J ends lost 2 bases and 3 bases respectively, with 8 bases between them. The CDR3 nucleotides are TGTGCCAGCAGTGAAGCCGGATTCAATCAGCCCCAGCATTTT. Translated: CASSEAGFNQPQHF.

The CDR3 nucleotides read TGTGCCAGCAGCTTAGAGGGAAGCAATCAGCCCCAGCATTTT. Translation gives CASSLEGSNQPQHF. The V and J genes are TRBV7-9 and TRBJ1-5; no clear D gene. Germline V gives CDR1 SEHNR, CDR2 FQNEAQ (reference sequence). V lost 1 base and J 1 base, leaving 5 bases between the germline ends. This CDR3 has 14 amino acids.

J is TRBJ2-7 and V is TRBV6-1, with 8 bases lining up with TRBD1. This CDR3 contains 15 residues. In germline, CDR1 is MNHNS, CDR2 SASEGT. Trimming took 4 bases from V and 0 from J; bases not matched to a gene: 5. The CDR3 DNA is TGTGCCAGCAGTGCGCGCGGACAGGGCTCCTACGAGCAGTACTTC. Translation gives CASSARGQGSYEQYF.

The J gene is TRBJ2-2, the V gene TRBV5-4; D is perhaps TRBD1 (5 bases). The V gene lost 0 bases and the J gene lost 5 bases, with 8 bases spanning the gap. CDR1 is SGHNT and CDR2 is YYREEE in the germline V gene (reference sequence). The CDR3 is 14 amino acids. CDR3 DNA sequence: TGTGCCAGCAGCTTGGCGACAGAGACCGGGGAGCTGTTTTTT. As protein: CASSLATETGELFF.

This rearrangement joins TRBV4-1 to TRBJ2-7, with D tentatively TRBD2 (6 bases). This CDR3 has 15 residues. The germline V and J ends were trimmed by 6 bases and 3 bases, with 18 bases remaining between them. In germline, CDR1 is MGHRA, CDR2 YSYEKL. In DNA, the CDR3 is TGCGCCAGCAGGTTGGATACTGGGGGGTACTACGAGCAGTACTTC. Translating it yields CASRLDTGGYYEQYF.

The chain employs TRBV5-4 and TRBJ2-7, with a weak D call TRBD1 (6 bases). Per germline, CDR1 SGHNT and CDR2 YYREEE (reference sequence). Trimming pared 4 bases from V and 3 bases from J, leaving 11 bases between. The CDR3 runs 13 residues. The chain's CDR3 is CASSSRQDYEQYF. In DNA, the CDR3 is TGTGCCAGCAGCAGTCGACAGGACTACGAGCAGTACTTC.

The CDR3 region has the DNA TGTGCCAGCAGTGAGACAGGGGGCGCGTACGAGCAGTACTTC. Translation gives CASSETGGAYEQYF. The chain carries TRBV6-4 and TRBJ2-7; 10 nucleotides line up with TRBD1. Germline V gene lookup returns CDR1 MRHNA and CDR2 SNTAGT. There are 14 residues in the CDR3. J gave up 4 bases and V 3 bases, and 3 bases lay outside the gene matches.

The rearrangement uses TRBV6-1 and TRBJ2-3; no clear D. The V and J ends lost 3 bases and 0 bases respectively, with 10 bases between them. Germline CDR1 and CDR2: MNHNS and SASEGT. CDR3 length equals 15 residues. In DNA, the CDR3 is TGTGCCAGCAGTGACAGGACGGCTAGCACAGATACGCAGTATTTT. Translation gives CASSDRTASTDTQYF.

The rearrangement uses TRBV14 and TRBJ1-2, with unresolved D. The germline gives CDR1 SGHDN, CDR2 FVKESK. The CDR3 spans 15 residues. The ends were cut back, 4 bases at V and 5 bases at J, with 17 bases in the middle. CDR3 protein: CASSLGRPLWYGYTF. The CDR3 nucleotides read TGTGCCAGCAGCCTGGGCAGGCCCTTGTGGTATGGCTACACCTTC.

The chain has TRBV7-9 and TRBJ2-3, with D unclear. Trimming took off 5 bases at V and 2 bases at J, with 8 bases between the two ends. The V gene's germline CDR1 is SEHNR and CDR2 FQNEAQ (reference sequence). The CDR3 extends over 13 amino acids. This CDR3 reads CASSGKATDTQYF. DNA for the CDR3: TGTGCCAGCAGCGGAAAAGCCACAGATACGCAGTATTTT.

The V and J genes are TRBV15 and TRBJ2-5, with D possibly being TRBD1 (5 bases). This CDR3 has 17 residues. Germline V gene data show CDR1 as LNHNV and CDR2 as YYDKDF (reference sequence). Trimming left V 0 bases short and J 5 bases short, with 19 bases between. The CDR3 spells CATSRDLSRAGWETQYF. The CDR3 DNA reads as TGTGCCACCAGCAGAGATTTGAGCAGGGCCGGGTGGGAGACCCAGTACTTC. Looking up the rest from reference TRBV15 and TRBJ2-5 gives the full variable domain: DAMVIQNPRYQVTQFGKPVTLSCSQTLNHNVMYWYQQKSSQAPKLLFHYYDKDFNNEADTPDNFQSRRPNTSFCFLDIRSPGLGDTAMYLCATSRDLSRAGWETQYFGPGTRLLVL.

The chain recombines TRBV19 with TRBJ2-7, with D perhaps matching TRBD1 (5 bases). This CDR3 spans 14 amino acids. V lost 3 bases, J lost 7 bases, and 16 bases lay in between. CDR1 is LNHDA and CDR2 is SQIVND in the germline V gene (reference sequence). The CDR3 region is CASSIILGSGEQYF. The CDR3 coding sequence is TGTGCCAGTAGTATTATTCTAGGGTCAGGGGAGCAGTACTTC. The whole variable domain, remainder taken from reference TRBV19 and TRBJ2-7, is DGGITQSPKYLFRKEGQNVTLSCEQNLNHDAMYWYRQDPGQGLRLIYYSQIVNDFQKGDIAEGYSVSREKKESFPLTVTSAQKNPTAFYLCASSIILGSGEQYFGPGTRLTVT.

The V and J genes are TRBV18 and TRBJ2-7; 8 bases are shared with TRBD2. From germline, CDR1 is KGHSH and CDR2 LQKENI. Unmatched junction bases numbered 5, after V lost 4 bases and J lost 0 bases. The CDR3 sequence is 15 residues long. CDR3 nucleotide sequence: TGTGCCAGCTCACAAGAGAGCGGGAGCTCCTACGAGCAGTACTTC. Amino acids: CASSQESGSSYEQYF. Filled out from reference TRBV18 and TRBJ2-7, the complete variable domain reads NAGVMQNPRHLVRRRGQEARLRCSPMKGHSHVYWYRQLPEEGLKFMVYLQKENIIDESGMPKERFSAEFPKEGPSILRIQQVVRGDSAAYFCASSQESGSSYEQYFGPGTRLTVT.

This rearrangement joins TRBV11-3 to TRBJ2-5; 12 positions match TRBD2. The CDR3 sequence is 16 residues long. The ends lost 5 bases at V and 3 bases at J; junction bases unmatched: 7. Per the germline V gene, CDR1 is SGHNT and CDR2 is YENEEA. The CDR3, as DNA: TGTGCCAGCAGCACCCGGACTAGCGGGATGGAAGAGACCCAGTACTTC. It yields the protein CASSTRTSGMEETQYF.

This sequence joins TRBV11-2 and TRBJ1-5; 8 bases align to TRBD1. In germline, CDR1 is SGHAT, CDR2 FQNNGV. The V segment lost 4 bases and the J segment 5 bases; nucleotides outside the gene matches: 4. The CDR3 consists of 14 residues. In DNA form, the CDR3 reads TGTGCCAGCAGCTCTTCGACAGGGGATCAGCCCCAGCATTTT. It encodes CASSSSTGDQPQHF.

The chain couples TRBV11-2 to TRBJ2-7, with D uncertain. V shed 6 bases and J shed 3 bases, with 12 bases lying between them. In germline, CDR1 is SGHAT, CDR2 FQNNGV. This CDR3 is 13 amino acids long. The CDR3, as DNA: TGTGCCAGCAGATCCCCCCTGGTCTACGAGCAGTACTTC. It specifies CASRSPLVYEQYF.

The genes are TRBV30 and TRBJ2-1; 9 positions match TRBD1. From germline, CDR1 is GTSNPN and CDR2 SVGIG (reference sequence). This CDR3 contains 16 residues. V was clipped by 1 base and J by 7 bases; unmatched bases: 11. DNA for the CDR3: TGTGCCTGGAGTGAGGGGACAGGGAGTTTGTCGAATGAGCAGTTCTTC. This codes for CAWSEGTGSLSNEQFF.

The chain couples TRBV7-9 to TRBJ2-5, with D hard to call. CDR1 SEHNR and CDR2 FQNEAQ come from the germline V gene (reference sequence). Trimming took off 4 bases at V and 1 base at J, with 4 bases between the two ends. The CDR3 has 12 amino acids. The CDR3 bases are TGTGCCAGCAGCTCACCCCAAGAGACCCAGTACTTC. Translating it yields CASSSPQETQYF.

This chain uses TRBV19 with TRBJ1-2; TRBD1 matches at 9 bases. The CDR3 runs 15 residues. Germline trimming cut 6 bases from V and 5 bases from J; bases unmatched to any gene: 10. The germline V gene has CDR1 LNHDA and CDR2 SQIVND (reference sequence). In DNA form, the CDR3 reads TGTGCCAGTAGCATCCCGGGACAGGGAAGGTATGGCTACACCTTC. Translated: CASSIPGQGRYGYTF.

The genes are TRBV5-1 and TRBJ2-7; 10 nucleotides align to TRBD1. With V trimmed by 2 bases and J by 4 bases, 3 bases remained unmatched. This CDR3 comprises 14 residues. Germline V gives CDR1 SGHRS, CDR2 YFSETQ. CDR3 nucleotides: TGCGCCAGCAGCTTCGGACAGGGGGTATACGAGCAGTACTTC. It is translated as CASSFGQGVYEQYF.

The chain is built from TRBV15 and TRBJ2-7; D is possibly TRBD2 (6 bases). The CDR3 is 14 amino acids. V lost 1 base and J 3 bases, leaving 10 bases between the germline ends. The V gene's germline CDR1 is LNHNV and CDR2 YYDKDF (reference sequence). CDR3 sequence: CATSRVVADYEQYF. Written as DNA, the CDR3 is TGTGCCACCAGCAGAGTGGTAGCGGACTACGAGCAGTACTTC.